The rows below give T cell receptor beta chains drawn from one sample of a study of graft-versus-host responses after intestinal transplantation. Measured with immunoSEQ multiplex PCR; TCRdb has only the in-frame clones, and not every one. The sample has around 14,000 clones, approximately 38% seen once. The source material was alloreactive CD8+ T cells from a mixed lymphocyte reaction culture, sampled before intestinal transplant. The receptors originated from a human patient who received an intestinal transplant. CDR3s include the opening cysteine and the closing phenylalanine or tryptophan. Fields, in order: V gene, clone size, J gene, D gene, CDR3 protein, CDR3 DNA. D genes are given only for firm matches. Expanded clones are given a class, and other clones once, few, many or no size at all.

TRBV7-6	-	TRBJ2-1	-	CASSPGILNEQFF	TGTGCCAGCAGCCCCGGGATTCTCAATGAGCAGTTCTTC
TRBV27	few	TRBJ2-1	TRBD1	CASSFRGNEQFF	TGTGCCAGCAGCTTCAGGGGGAATGAGCAGTTCTTC
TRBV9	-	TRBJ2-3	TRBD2	CASSVDGGEADTQYF	TGTGCCAGCAGCGTAGATGGGGGGGAGGCAGATACGCAGTATTTT
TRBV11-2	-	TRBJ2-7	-	CASSPGVYEQYF	TGTGCCAGCAGCCCGGGGGTCTACGAGCAGTACTTC
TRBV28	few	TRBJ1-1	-	CASSLRGIMGTEAFF	TGTGCCAGCAGTCTGCGGGGGATAATGGGCACTGAAGCTTTCTTT
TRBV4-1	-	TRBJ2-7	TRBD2	CASSPIRLAGVHEQYF	TGCGCCAGCAGCCCGATAAGACTAGCGGGAGTACACGAGCAGTACTTC
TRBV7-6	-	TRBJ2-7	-	CASSLNDELAEQYF	TGTGCCAGCAGCTTAAACGACGAGCTAGCGGAGCAGTACTTC
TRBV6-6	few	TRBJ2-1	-	CASSYGGLNEQFF	TGTGCCAGCAGTTATGGGGGCCTCAATGAGCAGTTCTTC
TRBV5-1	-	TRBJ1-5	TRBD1	CASSPMGQANQPQHF	TGCGCCAGCAGCCCCATGGGACAGGCCAATCAGCCCCAGCATTTT
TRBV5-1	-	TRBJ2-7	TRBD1	CASSYESRDRGSYEQYF	TGCGCCAGCAGCTATGAAAGTAGGGACAGGGGGTCCTACGAGCAGTACTTC
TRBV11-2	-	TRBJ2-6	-	CASSLIRGNSGANVLTF	TGTGCCAGCAGCTTAATCCGCGGTAACTCTGGGGCCAACGTCCTGACTTTC
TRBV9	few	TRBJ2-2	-	CASSALNTGELFF	TGTGCCAGCAGCGCTCTAAACACCGGGGAGCTGTTTTTT
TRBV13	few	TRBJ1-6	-	CASSLAVSPLHF	TGTGCCAGCAGCTTAGCGGTTTCACCCCTCCACTTT
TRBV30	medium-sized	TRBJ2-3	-	CAWNWGGGTDTQYF	TGTGCCTGGAACTGGGGCGGGGGCACAGATACGCAGTATTTT
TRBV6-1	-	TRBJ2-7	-	CASSEWSGEVYEQYF	TGTGCCAGCAGTGAATGGTCGGGAGAGGTTTACGAGCAGTACTTC
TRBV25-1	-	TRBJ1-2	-	CASSESSFIDGYTF	TGTGCCAGCAGTGAATCGTCGTTTATCGATGGCTACACCTTC
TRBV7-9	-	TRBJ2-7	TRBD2	CASSPPAGTSSYEQYF	TGTGCCAGCAGCCCCCCAGCGGGGACGAGCTCCTACGAGCAGTACTTC
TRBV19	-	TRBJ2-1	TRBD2	CASSIGAGGHNEQFF	TGTGCCAGTAGTATAGGCGCGGGGGGGCACAATGAGCAGTTCTTC
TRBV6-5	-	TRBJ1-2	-	CASSYLGADYGYTF	TGTGCCAGCAGTTACCTAGGGGCCGACTATGGCTACACCTTC
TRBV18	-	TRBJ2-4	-	CASSTSGTQNIQYF	TGTGCCAGCTCAACTTCCGGGACACAGAACATTCAGTACTTC
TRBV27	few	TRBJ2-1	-	CASSLFSAGGYNEQFF	TGTGCCAGCAGTTTATTTTCGGCAGGGGGGTACAATGAGCAGTTCTTC
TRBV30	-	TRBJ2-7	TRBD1	CAWSLGTGNYEQYF	TGTGCCTGGAGTCTCGGGACAGGGAACTACGAGCAGTACTTC
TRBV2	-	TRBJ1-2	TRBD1	CASSESALDRGFYGYTF	TGTGCCAGCAGTGAATCCGCCCTGGACAGGGGGTTTTATGGCTACACCTTC
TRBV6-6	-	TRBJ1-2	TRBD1	CASGDRESTRGYTF	TGTGCCAGCGGGGACAGAGAATCTACTCGCGGCTACACCTTC
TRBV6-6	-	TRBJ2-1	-	CASSYSERSEQFF	TGTGCCAGCAGTTACTCTGAGCGGAGCGAGCAGTTCTTC
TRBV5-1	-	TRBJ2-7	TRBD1	CASRILTGDDEQYF	TGCGCCAGCAGAATTTTGACAGGGGATGACGAGCAGTACTTC
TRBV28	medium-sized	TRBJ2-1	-	CASIRGRNEQFF	TGTGCCAGCATCAGGGGAAGGAATGAGCAGTTCTTC
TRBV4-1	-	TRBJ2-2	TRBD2	CASSPVAGTGELFF	TGCGCCAGCAGCCCAGTAGCGGGAACCGGGGAGCTGTTTTTT
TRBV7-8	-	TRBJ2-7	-	CASSSGRGNEQYF	TGTGCCAGCAGCTCCGGACGGGGGAACGAGCAGTACTTC
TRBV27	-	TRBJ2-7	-	CASSFGATYEQYF	TGTGCCAGCAGTTTTGGGGCGACCTACGAGCAGTACTTC
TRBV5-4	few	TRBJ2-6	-	CASSLEGHSGANVLTF	TGTGCCAGCAGCTTGGAAGGACACTCTGGGGCCAACGTCCTGACTTTC
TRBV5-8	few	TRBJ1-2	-	CASSSRTRGRPFYPLYGYTF	TGTGCCAGCAGCTCAAGGACTCGCGGAAGGCCCTTTTATCCCCTCTATGGCTACACCTTC
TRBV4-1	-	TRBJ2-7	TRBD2	CASSQVASGGYEQYF	TGCGCCAGCAGCCAAGTGGCTAGCGGGGGCTACGAGCAGTACTTC
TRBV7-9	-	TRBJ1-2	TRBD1	CASSPAWTGPGYTF	TGTGCCAGCAGCCCCGCTTGGACAGGGCCCGGCTACACCTTC
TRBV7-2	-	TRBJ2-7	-	CASSLRPWRGSYEQYF	TGTGCCAGCAGCTTACGACCCTGGAGAGGGTCCTACGAGCAGTACTTC
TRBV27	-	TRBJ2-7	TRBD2	CASSPGLAPGEQYF	TGTGCCAGCAGTCCGGGACTAGCGCCTGGGGAGCAGTACTTC
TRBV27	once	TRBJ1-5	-	CASSLGGSNQPQHF	TGTGCCAGCAGTTTAGGTGGCAGCAATCAGCCCCAGCATTTT
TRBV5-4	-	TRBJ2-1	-	CASSLFGDIAYNEQFF	TGTGCCAGCAGCTTATTTGGGGACATCGCATACAATGAGCAGTTCTTC
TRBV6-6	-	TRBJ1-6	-	CASKVGGEPLHF	TGTGCCAGTAAGGTAGGAGGGGAGCCCCTCCACTTT